The following is a T cell receptor beta chain sequence with its context. The sample comes from a study of blood T cell repertoires in COVID-19. On the study more broadly: There were acute and convalescent COVID-19 samples, and they came from the United States, Italy and Spain.

Sequenced by immunoSEQ multiplex PCR; TCRdb stores in-frame clones only, minus some. The sample lists 80,000 to 95,000 clones; roughly 89% were seen once. This CDR3 is 16 amino acids long. In germline, CDR1 is ENHRY, CDR2 SYGVKD. The germline V and J ends were trimmed by 2 bases and 3 bases, with 14 bases remaining between them. This TCR was recovered from a woman in her sixties or seventies with acute or convalescent COVID-19. This chain connects TRBV10-3 to TRBJ1-5; a possible D gene is TRBD1 (6 bases). The sequencing input was peripheral blood. The CDR3 sequence: CAISEKLTGLNQPQHF. In nucleotides, the CDR3 is TGTGCCATCAGTGAGAAGCTAACAGGGCTCAATCAGCCCCAGCATTTT.